What follows are 27 T cell receptor beta chains derived from one specimen sequenced in a study of control samples from healthy donors and cancer patients. The assay was immunoSEQ multiplex PCR, and TCRdb's table has in-frame clones only and misses some. The table shows 400,000 to 450,000 clones, with about nine tenths occurring only once. Sequencing was performed on PBMCs. The receptors were sampled from a man aged 40-49 years with head and neck cancer.

A remark on this clone: Distinct nucleotide sequences in the sample also encode this CDR3. This chain uses TRBV7-3 with TRBJ2-7; D possibly uses TRBD1 or TRBD2 (6 bases each). Germline V lookup: CDR1 SGHTA, CDR2 FQGTGA. The V gene lost 2 bases and the J gene lost 1 base, with 9 bases spanning the gap. There are 14 residues in the CDR3. The CDR3, as DNA: TGTGCCAGCAGCTTAGGGGGGCAGTCCTACGAGCAGTACTTC. This encodes CASSLGGQSYEQYF.

This sequence joins TRBV5-4 and TRBJ2-7; tentative D call: TRBD2 (5 bases). Deletions cut 3 bases from V and 6 bases from J, with 19 bases between. The CDR3 length is 15 residues. Germline CDR1 is SGHNT and CDR2 is YYREEE (reference sequence). The CDR3 here is CASSSGFTEPREQYF. The CDR3 nucleotides read TGTGCCAGCAGCTCGGGGTTTACGGAACCTCGCGAGCAGTACTTC. Drawing the rest from reference TRBV5-4 and TRBJ2-7, the complete variable domain is ETGVTQSPTHLIKTRGQQVTLRCSSQSGHNTVSWYQQALGQGPQFIFQYYREEENGRGNFPPRFSGLQFPNYSSELNVNALELDDSALYLCASSSGFTEPREQYFGPGTRLTVT.

This chain links TRBV4-2 with TRBJ2-1, with 8 nucleotides matching TRBD2. The CDR3 loop spans 18 amino acids. Trimming cost V 0 bases and J 5 bases; bases outside gene matches: 12. Germline-derived CDR1 and CDR2 are LGHNA and YNFKEQ. As DNA, the CDR3 is TGTGCCAGCAGCCAAGATCTTCAGGGCGGACTAGCTCACAATGAGCAGTTCTTC. Translating it yields CASSQDLQGGLAHNEQFF.

This clone was seen a single time. This sample also contains other DNA sequences that code for the same CDR3. This chain links TRBV28 with TRBJ2-7; 9 positions match TRBD1. Germline CDR1 MDHEN, CDR2 SYDVKM. V lost 2 bases and J lost 7; bases outside the gene matches: 9. This CDR3 comprises 15 residues. The CDR3 spells CASSLGGQGGGEQYF. CDR3 sequence (DNA): TGTGCCAGCAGTTTAGGGGGACAGGGAGGCGGTGAGCAGTACTTC.

The chain has TRBV27 and TRBJ2-4, with D maybe TRBD1 (5 bases). The V gene's germline CDR1 is MNHEY and CDR2 SMNVEV (reference sequence). The V and J ends lost 2 bases and 7 bases respectively, with 9 bases between them. The CDR3 is made up of 13 amino acids. CDR3 region: CASSLTRANIQYF. DNA of the CDR3: TGTGCCAGCAGTTTAACCAGGGCGAACATTCAGTACTTC.

This clone came up once. The chain joins TRBV3-1 (or the pseudogene TRBV3-2) to TRBJ2-7; TRBD1 matches at 8 bases. After removal of 4 bases from V and 9 bases from J, the junction contained 2 bases not matched to a gene. CDR3 length equals 11 residues. The germline V gene has CDR1 LGHDT and CDR2 YNNKEL (reference sequence). In DNA, the CDR3 is TGTGCCAGCAGCCGCGGACAGGGGCAGTACTTC. Its translation is CASSRGQGQYF.

The rearrangement uses TRBV5-1 and TRBJ2-7, with D perhaps given as TRBD1 or TRBD2 (5 bases each). The CDR3 sequence is 17 residues long. From germline, CDR1 is SGHRS and CDR2 YFSETQ. V lost 0 bases, J lost 4 bases, and 20 bases lay in between. The CDR3: CASSLAPLRAGSYEQYF. Here the CDR3 DNA reads TGCGCCAGCAGCTTGGCCCCCCTCAGGGCAGGGAGTTACGAGCAGTACTTC.

V is TRBV19 and J is TRBJ1-5; D gene unclear. This CDR3 region has 12 residues. Germline V lookup: CDR1 LNHDA, CDR2 SQIVND (reference sequence). Trimming cost V 5 bases and J 5 bases, with 7 bases left between them. DNA of the CDR3: TGTGCCAGTAGTGCCAACTATCAGCCCCAGCATTTT. The encoded protein is CASSANYQPQHF.

The chain uses TRBV7-3 and TRBJ2-1; TRBD2 matches 8 bases. Trimming at V came to 6 bases and at J to 0 bases, leaving 4 bases not matched to a gene. Germline V CDR1 and CDR2: SGHTA, FQGTGA. This CDR3 has 15 amino acids. The CDR3 sequence: CASSWTSSSYNEQFF. CDR3 coding DNA: TGTGCCAGCAGTTGGACTAGCAGCTCCTACAATGAGCAGTTCTTC.

The rearrangement joins TRBV19 to TRBJ1-1; D ambiguous. The CDR3 runs to 15 residues. Trimming took 2 bases from V and 3 from J, leaving 13 bases between them. Germline assignment: CDR1 LNHDA and CDR2 SQIVND (reference sequence). The CDR3 loop is CASSISPQAYTEAFF. CDR3 coding DNA: TGTGCCAGTAGTATAAGCCCGCAGGCTTACACTGAAGCTTTCTTT.

The chain employs TRBV27 and TRBJ1-5; no definite D call. CDR1 is MNHEY and CDR2 is SMNVEV in the germline V gene (reference sequence). V lost 3 bases and J lost 3, with 12 bases in between. There are 15 residues in the CDR3. The CDR3 nucleotides are TGTGCCAGCAGTTTCTCATCGCATCTCAATCAGCCCCAGCATTTT. It codes for CASSFSSHLNQPQHF.

V and J are TRBV2 and TRBJ1-4, with TRBD1 identical over 9 bases. Germline CDR1 SNHLY, CDR2 FYNNEI. The V segment lost 8 bases and the J segment 3 bases; nucleotides outside the gene matches: 4. The CDR3 extends over 14 amino acids. CDR3 in amino acids: CASVWDRANEKLFF. The CDR3, as DNA: TGTGCCAGCGTGTGGGACAGGGCTAATGAAAAACTGTTTTTT. Full variable domain (remainder filled in from reference TRBV2 and TRBJ1-4): EPEVTQTPSHQVTQMGQEVILRCVPISNHLYFYWYRQILGQKVEFLVSFYNNEISEKSEIFDDQFSVERPDGSNFTLKIRSTKLEDSAMYFCASVWDRANEKLFFGSGTQLSVL.

The rearrangement joins TRBV5-6 to TRBJ2-7; tentatively, D is TRBD1 (6 bases). The CDR3 totals 15 residues. V dropped 6 bases and J dropped 0 bases, with 16 bases sitting between them. CDR1 and CDR2 from the germline V gene are SGHDT and YYEEEE. CDR3 bases: TGTGCCAGCATCCCCAAGGGGGACAACTCCTACGAGCAGTACTTC. Encoded protein: CASIPKGDNSYEQYF.

The chain joins TRBV6-5 to TRBJ1-6; 8 bases are a match to TRBD1. The junction had 5 bases not matched to a gene; V was cut back by 6 bases and J by 7 bases. Germline CDR1 reads MNHEY; CDR2 reads SVGAGI. CDR3 length equals 14 residues. Here the CDR3 reads CASRPGTGNSPLHF. The CDR3, as DNA: TGTGCCAGCAGGCCCGGGACAGGAAATTCACCCCTCCACTTT.

This clone appeared once. This chain links TRBV6-2 or TRBV6-3 with TRBJ2-4; no definite D call. From germline, CDR1 is MNHEY and CDR2 SVGEGT. This CDR3 spans 15 amino acids. V was shortened by 2 bases and J by 8 bases, with 16 bases between the two germline ends. The CDR3 DNA follows: TGTGCCAGCAGTTACACTACCCCTTTTAGAGACATTCAGTACTTC. Its protein is CASSYTTPFRDIQYF.

Here the CDR3 reads CATSSRVSSSNQPQHF. The CDR3, as DNA: TGTGCCACCAGCTCCCGCGTCAGTTCAAGCAATCAGCCCCAGCATTTT. The chain employs TRBV15 and TRBJ1-5; D uncertain. The V gene lost 5 bases and the J gene lost 1 base, with 15 bases spanning the gap. The CDR3 covers 16 residues. Germline V CDR1 and CDR2: LNHNV, YYDKDF (reference sequence).

This CDR3 reads CASSRLSNSPLHF. The CDR3 DNA is TGTGCCAGCAGCCGTCTCTCTAATTCACCCCTCCACTTT. The V gene is TRBV11-3, the J gene TRBJ1-6, with D unclear. CDR3 length: 13 residues. Germline V gene data show CDR1 as SGHNT and CDR2 as YENEEA. Between the trimmed V and J ends, which lost 5 bases and 6 bases, there was a span of 8 bases.

This sequence joins TRBV7-9 and TRBJ2-3; D gene uncertain. CDR3 size: 14 residues. CDR1 is SEHNR and CDR2 is FQNEAQ in the germline V gene (reference sequence). The V end lost 6 bases, the J end lost 4 bases, and 14 bases lay between the germline ends. The CDR3 region is CASSRAVVADTQYF. In DNA form, the CDR3 reads TGTGCCAGCAGTCGCGCGGTGGTGGCAGATACGCAGTATTTT.

The chain links TRBV5-1 to TRBJ2-7; no clear D. This CDR3 has 13 residues. CDR1 SGHRS and CDR2 YFSETQ come from the germline V gene. The germline V and J ends were trimmed by 1 base and 6 bases, with 11 bases remaining between them. The CDR3 spells CASSLTPSGEQYF. CDR3 coding DNA: TGCGCCAGCAGCTTGACTCCCTCGGGCGAGCAGTACTTC.

The genes are TRBV2 and TRBJ2-6; D is ambiguous. Germline assignment: CDR1 SNHLY and CDR2 FYNNEI. There are 14 residues in the CDR3. Trimming left V 4 bases short and J 11 bases short, with 15 bases between. CDR3 DNA sequence: TGTGCCAGCAGTGGAACACGGCTTGGTGACGTCCTGACTTTC. As protein: CASSGTRLGDVLTF.

The chain recombines TRBV9 with TRBJ2-2, with 8 bases matching TRBD2. CDR3 length: 16 amino acids. Germline assignment: CDR1 SGDLS and CDR2 YYNGEE. Trimming removed 2 bases from V and 4 bases from J; junction bases left unmatched: 7. CDR3 in DNA: TGTGCCAGCAGCGTCGTCGGGGGGGCTGTCACCGGGGAGCTGTTTTTT. This codes for CASSVVGGAVTGELFF. The full variable domain, its missing parts supplied by reference TRBV9 and TRBJ2-2, is DSGVTQTPKHLITATGQRVTLRCSPRSGDLSVYWYQQSLDQGLQFLIQYYNGEERAKGNILERFSAQQFPDLHSELNLSSLELGDSALYFCASSVVGGAVTGELFFGEGSRLTVL.

The chain links TRBV6-1 to TRBJ2-7; tentatively, D is TRBD2 (5 bases). Per the germline V gene, CDR1 is MNHNS and CDR2 is SASEGT. V was shortened by 0 bases and J by 5 bases, with 14 bases between the two germline ends. The CDR3 totals 15 residues. This CDR3 is CASSEAGLVGNEQYF. The CDR3 nucleotides read TGTGCCAGCAGTGAAGCAGGACTCGTGGGGAACGAGCAGTACTTC.

The CDR3 sequence is CASRTAYSNQPQHF. CDR3 nucleotides: TGTGCCAGCCGGACGGCGTATAGCAATCAGCCCCAGCATTTT. The chain combines TRBV28 with TRBJ1-5; D gene unclear. Germline-derived CDR1 and CDR2 are MDHEN and SYDVKM. The ends were cut back, 8 bases at V and 0 bases at J, with 11 bases in the middle. CDR3 length: 14 residues.

The CDR3 nucleotides are TGTGCCAGTAGTACCCGGTGGGCGGATCCGGACACAGATACGCAGTATTTT. This encodes CASSTRWADPDTDTQYF. This chain uses TRBV19 with TRBJ2-3, with D unresolved. The CDR3 loop spans 17 amino acids. Germline CDR1 reads LNHDA; CDR2 reads SQIVND (reference sequence). V lost 4 bases and J lost 2, with 19 bases in between.

The gene calls are TRBV19 and TRBJ2-5; 10 bases agree with TRBD1. The V gene's germline CDR1 is LNHDA and CDR2 SQIVND (reference sequence). Trimming cost V 4 bases and J 8 bases; bases outside gene matches: 4. This CDR3 has 13 amino acids. CDR3 in amino acids: CASSSGQGGTQYF. CDR3 sequence (DNA): TGTGCCAGTAGTAGTGGACAGGGGGGAACCCAGTACTTC.

V and J are TRBV9 and TRBJ2-5, with TRBD2 matching 11 bases. This CDR3 is built from 15 residues. V trimming: 2 bases; J trimming: 2 bases; junction bases outside the gene matches: 2. Per the germline V gene, CDR1 is SGDLS and CDR2 is YYNGEE. The CDR3 loop is CASSVLAGGQETQYF. The CDR3 region has the DNA TGTGCCAGCAGCGTGTTAGCGGGGGGGCAAGAGACCCAGTACTTC.

This rearrangement joins TRBV7-9 to TRBJ1-1; D is ambiguous. The CDR3 totals 13 residues. V gave up 6 bases and J gave up 4 bases, with 12 bases separating them. Germline assignment: CDR1 SEHNR and CDR2 FQNEAQ (reference sequence). CDR3 coding DNA: TGTGCCAGCAGGACCATGGGAGGCACTGAAGCTTTCTTT. As protein: CASRTMGGTEAFF.